This T cell receptor (beta chain) originates from a study of T cells in Graves' hyperthyroidism and ophthalmopathy. Amplification of TCR beta CDR3 regions used RNA as the template. With the HTBI primer set, the TCR CDR3 went through a first round of RT-PCR. One entry per CDR3 protein results from TCRdb running MiXCR on the multiplex PCR reads. The table includes 690,000 or so distinct CDR3 sequences, roughly 20% detected once. The blood sample predates any ophthalmopathy symptoms, coming from first hyperthyroidism diagnosis. The clonotype was recovered from a woman aged 45-60 years with Graves' hyperthyroidism that later progressed to Graves' ophthalmopathy. Material: blood.

The CDR3 protein is CRTGQMNTEAFF. The CDR3 DNA is TGCAGAACGGGACAGATGAACACTGAAGCTTTCTTT. V and J are TRBV20-1 and TRBJ1-1, with 7 bases fitting TRBD1. The CDR3 runs to 12 residues. From germline, CDR1 is DFQATT and CDR2 SNEGSKA (reference sequence).